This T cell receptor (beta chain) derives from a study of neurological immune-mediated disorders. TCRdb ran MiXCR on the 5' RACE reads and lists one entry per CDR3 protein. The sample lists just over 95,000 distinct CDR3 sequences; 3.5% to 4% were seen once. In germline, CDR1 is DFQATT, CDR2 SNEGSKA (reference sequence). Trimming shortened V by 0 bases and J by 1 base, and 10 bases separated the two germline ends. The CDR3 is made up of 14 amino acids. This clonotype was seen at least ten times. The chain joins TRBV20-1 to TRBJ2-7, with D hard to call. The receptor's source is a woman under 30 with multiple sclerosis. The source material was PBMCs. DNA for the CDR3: TGCAGTGCTAGAGATCGGGCGGCGTCCTACGAGCAGTACTTC. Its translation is CSARDRAASYEQYF.